These T cell receptor delta chains were read from a single sample in a study of gamma-delta chains in newborns, infants, children. TCRdb re-called the reads with CATT. The table shows about 3,200 delta-chain clones, with around 53% occurring only once. The sequenced sample consisted of blood. The receptor set was obtained from a child who received the measles vaccine. Each CDR3 is given without its conserved first and last residue. The order of the fields is J gene, clone size, V gene, CDR3 protein. Clone size, where shown, is once, few, many, or a class for clones that have expanded.

TRDJ1	-	TRDV1	ALGERAFLHTDKLI
TRDJ1	medium-sized	TRDV2	ACEGLTGGPYTDKLI
TRDJ1	-	TRDV1	ALGVNHNWGIRVSRLDKLI
TRDJ1	-	TRDV2	ACDKVGVFNGDKLI
TRDJ3	medium-sized	TRDV2	ACDTLWGFSSWDTRQMF
TRDJ3	-	TRDV2	ACDTAGLSSWDTRQTF
TRDJ3	few	TRDV2	ACDAGAGGLLSSWDTRQMF
TRDJ3	medium-sized	TRDV2	ACDTAGGPWDTRQMF
TRDJ3	medium-sized	TRDV2	ACDKLLGDGISSWDTRQMF
TRDJ1	-	TRAV29/DV5	AARPSCENWGIRMYTDRLI
TRDJ2	-	TRDV2	ACDTVGGFPATAQLF
TRDJ1	medium-sized	TRDV2	ACDALLGDTPDTDKLI
TRDJ1	medium-sized	TRDV2	ACDTLTGGYASDKLI
TRDJ2	large	TRDV2	ACDTLTGGYGAAQLF
TRDJ1	-	TRDV1	ALGEENSPGSSLYKLI
TRDJ1	-	TRDV1	ALFLGLGGIPTDKLI
TRDJ3	once	TRDV2	ACDVSPRDTRQMF
TRDJ1	few	TRDV3	AFNPATYWGTNTDKLI
TRDJ1	-	TRDV2	ACDPLYATPTDKLI
TRDJ1	medium-sized	TRDV2	ACDLVGDTAKTDKLI
TRDJ1	large	TRDV2	ACDVLGDTDDKLI
TRDJ3	large	TRDV2	ACDLLGVSSWDTRQMF
TRDJ3	medium-sized	TRDV2	ACDSPGGSWDTRQMF
TRDJ1	-	TRDV2	ACDTLEYTDKLI
TRDJ1	-	TRDV1	ALGDLPTISGGDKLI
TRDJ3	medium-sized	TRDV2	ACDPAWMGDTVRDTRQMF
TRDJ3	-	TRDV2	ACDTVLGDTRDTRQKF
TRDJ1	few	TRDV2	ACDALLGDQGADKLI
TRDJ3	once	TRDV2	ACDILLGDTMGSWDTRQMF
TRDJ1	-	TRDV1	ALGENLRTWDPNSYTDKLI